Here is one TCR beta chain with its context. Germline-derived CDR1 and CDR2 are LGHNA and YNFKEQ. CDR3 length: 13 residues. Trimming took off 1 base at V and 0 bases at J, with 4 bases between the two ends. Assay used: immunoSEQ multiplex PCR; TCRdb lists only in-frame clones, some missing. The data show 70,000 to 80,000 clones, roughly 91% seen once. The sample belongs to a study of technical replicates of blood from a handful of donors. The origin of this receptor is a human donor in good health. Some clones in this sample may be carry-over from other donors' samples. J is TRBJ2-7 and V is TRBV4-2; D remains ambiguous. The specimen was T cells isolated from PBMCs. CDR3 residues: CASSQGASYEQYF. The CDR3, as DNA: TGTGCCAGCAGCCAAGGGGCCTCCTACGAGCAGTACTTC.